The 26 T cell receptor beta chains below come from one sample, sequenced in a study of identical twins. Via MiXCR, TCRdb re-called the 5' RACE reads, giving one row per CDR3 protein. The sample includes approximately 620,000 distinct CDR3 sequences, more than 6.5% of them seen just once. Separately, the same data were catalogued under a study of yellow fever vaccine responses in identical twins.

The sequenced material came from PBMCs. All receptors come from a woman younger than 30 in good health.

This clonotype came up a few times. This chain uses TRBV6-2 or TRBV6-3 with TRBJ2-2; D possibly uses TRBD1 or TRBD2 (5 bases each). This CDR3 comprises 17 residues. Trimming shortened V by 2 bases and J by 3 bases, and 16 bases separated the two germline ends. Per the germline V gene, CDR1 is MNHEY and CDR2 is SVGEGT. CDR3 amino acids: CASSYPRGRVDTGELFF. In DNA form, the CDR3 reads TGTGCCAGCAGTTACCCCCGGGGACGGGTAGACACCGGGGAGCTGTTTTTT.

This clonotype occurred many times. The rearrangement uses TRBV28 and TRBJ2-3, with D perhaps TRBD2 (6 bases). V was pared by 3 bases and J by 4 bases, with 14 bases between. This CDR3 is built from 15 residues. The germline V gene has CDR1 MDHEN and CDR2 SYDVKM. The CDR3 DNA follows: TGTGCCAGCAGTTTCGCCAGGGAGGTGGCAGATACGCAGTATTTT. Its protein is CASSFAREVADTQYF.

This clonotype was counted ten times or more. The V call is TRBV12-3 or TRBV12-4, the J call TRBJ2-1; D gene uncertain. The CDR3 has 13 amino acids. Trimming removed 3 bases at V and 4 bases at J, with 7 bases between. CDR3 residues: CASSFHTYNEQFF. For the CDR3, the DNA is TGTGCCAGCAGTTTTCATACTTACAATGAGCAGTTCTTC.

The gene calls are TRBV27 and TRBJ1-3; D gene uncertain. V lost 7 bases to trimming and J lost 0 bases, with 10 bases between them. Germline CDR1 is MNHEY and CDR2 is SMNVEV (reference sequence). The CDR3 totals 14 residues. The CDR3 DNA follows: TGTGCCAGCAAACCCCTACTCTCTGGAAACACCATATATTTT. Amino acid sequence: CASKPLLSGNTIYF.

The chain links TRBV6-2 or TRBV6-3 to TRBJ2-2; the D call may be TRBD1 or TRBD2 (5 bases each). The CDR3 has 15 residues. Trimming took 7 bases from V and 1 from J, leaving 13 bases between them. Germline loops: CDR1 MNHEY, CDR2 SVGEGT. CDR3 in DNA: TGTGCCAGCACCCGGGGCGCCCTGAACACCGGGGAGCTGTTTTTT. This sequence encodes CASTRGALNTGELFF.

The chain carries TRBV12-3 or TRBV12-4 and TRBJ2-7, with 9 bases that match TRBD2. J was trimmed by 4 bases and V by 5 bases; bases with no gene match: 24. The CDR3 has 20 residues. As DNA, the CDR3 is TGTGCCAGCAGTATGCATCTAGGGACAGTAAATAGCGGGAGTAGGTACGAGCAGTACTTC. It specifies CASSMHLGTVNSGSRYEQYF.

This clonotype has at least ten counts. V is TRBV29-1 and J is TRBJ2-1; the D gene is possibly TRBD2 (5 bases). Germline V CDR1 and CDR2: SQVTM, ANQGSEA. V was cut by 4 bases and J by 5 bases, with 21 bases left in between. This CDR3 contains 16 residues. The DNA for the CDR3 is TGCAGCGTTGCCCCCCGCGGTGGGAGCATGAACAATGAGCAGTTCTTC. The encoded protein is CSVAPRGGSMNNEQFF.

Worth noting for this clonotype: A much larger clone sits a single nucleotide away, making a read error possible. The CDR3 region is CASSRGRRYELYF. CDR3 sequence (DNA): TGTGCCAGCAGCCGCGGGAGGCGCTACGAGCTGTACTTC. This sequence joins TRBV27 and TRBJ2-7, with 8 bases aligning to TRBD2. From germline, CDR1 is MNHEY and CDR2 SMNVEV (reference sequence). The CDR3 totals 13 residues.

This clonotype was counted ten times or more. The genes are TRBV6-2 or TRBV6-3 and TRBJ1-1; unclear D gene. Germline CDR1 reads MNHEY; CDR2 reads SVGEGT. Trimming left V 2 bases short and J 7 bases short, with 17 bases between. This CDR3 contains 15 residues. CDR3 region: CASSYTYDPRNEAFF. In DNA form, the CDR3 reads TGTGCCAGCAGTTACACCTACGACCCGCGAAATGAAGCTTTCTTT.

Ten or more counts support this clonotype. The rearrangement links TRBV25-1 to TRBJ2-7; 9 bases are a match to TRBD1. V gave up 6 bases and J gave up 3 bases; unmatched junction bases: 6. This CDR3 contains 14 residues. CDR1 and CDR2 from the germline V gene are MGHDK and SYGVNS. Here the CDR3 reads CASSQTGGLYEQYF. The DNA for the CDR3 is TGTGCCAGCAGCCAGACAGGGGGGCTCTACGAGCAGTACTTC.

The genes are TRBV6-5 and TRBJ2-7, with 14 bases that match TRBD2. The CDR3 has 16 amino acids. With 2 bases clipped from V and 4 bases from J, the junction kept 4 bases outside the gene matches. From germline, CDR1 is MNHEY and CDR2 SVGAGI. The DNA for the CDR3 is TGTGCCAGCAGTTACCGGACTAGCGGGAGGTTGTACGAGCAGTACTTC. Its translation is CASSYRTSGRLYEQYF.

This clonotype showed up just a few times. Here the CDR3 reads CASSQVLDNEQYF. In DNA, the CDR3 is TGTGCCAGCAGCCAAGTATTAGACAACGAGCAGTACTTC. This chain uses TRBV4-2 with TRBJ2-7, with no clear D. The V end lost 1 base, the J end lost 5 bases, and 9 bases lay between the germline ends. There are 13 residues in the CDR3. Germline assignment: CDR1 LGHNA and CDR2 YNFKEQ.

This clonotype was detected many times. J is TRBJ2-7 and V is TRBV9; D may be TRBD1 (6 bases). The germline CDR1 and CDR2 sequences are SGDLS and YYNGEE. CDR3 size: 16 residues. V lost 0 bases to trimming and J lost 3 bases, with 16 bases between them. In DNA form, the CDR3 reads TGTGCCAGCAGCGTAGCTCTACAGGGTCCCCTCTACGAGCAGTACTTC. Amino acid sequence: CASSVALQGPLYEQYF.

The rearrangement links TRBV25-1 to TRBJ2-2; D may be TRBD1 or TRBD2 (5 bases each). CDR3 length: 18 residues. Germline CDR1 reads MGHDK; CDR2 reads SYGVNS. V lost 4 bases and J lost 7, with 25 bases in between. Here the CDR3 DNA reads TGTGCCAGCAGTGCCTGGGGTGGGGGTTTACGGGTTTACGGGGAGCTGTTTTTT. Amino acid sequence: CASSAWGGGLRVYGELFF.

This clonotype was seen repeatedly, ten times or more. The gene calls are TRBV10-1 and TRBJ2-5, with D possibly being TRBD1 or TRBD2 (5 bases each). Trimming removed 3 bases from V and 7 bases from J, with 15 bases in between. From germline, CDR1 is WNHNN and CDR2 SYGVQD (reference sequence). This CDR3 is built from 14 residues. CDR3 amino acids: CASSDPGTPGTQYF. The CDR3 nucleotides read TGCGCCAGCAGTGATCCAGGGACCCCAGGGACCCAGTACTTC.

This clonotype was detected ten times or more. The genes are TRBV25-1 and TRBJ2-7; 8 bases fit TRBD2. V was pared by 3 bases and J by 2 bases, with 3 bases of the junction left unmatched. The CDR3 runs 14 residues. Germline CDR1 reads MGHDK; CDR2 reads SYGVNS. CDR3 amino acids: CASSDPGGPYEQYF. In DNA, the CDR3 is TGTGCCAGCAGTGATCCGGGAGGGCCCTACGAGCAGTACTTC.

This clonotype was seen a few times. The rearrangement uses TRBV20-1 and TRBJ2-7; D may match TRBD1 or TRBD2 (6 bases each). Trimming removed 7 bases at V and 0 bases at J, with 16 bases between. The CDR3 has 14 amino acids. Germline V gene data show CDR1 as DFQATT and CDR2 as SNEGSKA (reference sequence). CDR3 region: CSVGGIVGSYEQYF. The CDR3 DNA reads as TGCAGTGTAGGGGGGATAGTAGGCTCCTACGAGCAGTACTTC.

This clonotype has a handful of counts. The gene calls are TRBV5-1 and TRBJ2-1, with TRBD2 matching 7 bases. Germline-derived CDR1 and CDR2 are SGHRS and YFSETQ. J lost 4 bases, V lost 3 bases, and 7 bases had no gene match. This CDR3 spans 15 amino acids. CDR3 bases: TGCGCCAGCAGCTGGGCCAGCGGGGTTTACAATGAGCAGTTCTTC. Residues: CASSWASGVYNEQFF. The variable domain in full, with the rest retrieved from reference TRBV5-1 and TRBJ2-1, is KAGVTQTPRYLIKTRGQQVTLSCSPISGHRSVSWYQQTPGQGLQFLFEYFSETQRNKGNFPGRFSGRQFSNSRSEMNVSTLELGDSALYLCASSWASGVYNEQFFGPGTRLTVL.

In its sample, this clonotype was seen many times. The chain couples TRBV2 to TRBJ2-7; a possible D gene is TRBD2 (5 bases). The CDR3 covers 14 residues. Germline lookup yields CDR1 SNHLY and CDR2 FYNNEI. V lost 6 bases to trimming and J lost 9 bases, with 21 bases between them. CDR3 in DNA: TGTGCCAGCAGGCCCACGGGATTCCGATCCGCGCAGTACTTC. It encodes CASRPTGFRSAQYF. Using reference TRBV2 and TRBJ2-7 for the parts outside the CDR3, the full variable domain is EPEVTQTPSHQVTQMGQEVILRCVPISNHLYFYWYRQILGQKVEFLVSFYNNEISEKSEIFDDQFSVERPDGSNFTLKIRSTKLEDSAMYFCASRPTGFRSAQYFGPGTRLTVT.

The CDR3 DNA follows: TGCAGCGTTGAAGATCGGGGCCGAAACCGAACCAACTATGGCTACACCTTC. The encoded protein is CSVEDRGRNRTNYGYTF. This sequence joins TRBV29-1 and TRBJ1-2; D might be TRBD1 (5 bases). Trimming took 0 bases from V and 2 from J, leaving 19 bases between them. CDR1 is SQVTM and CDR2 is ANQGSEA in the germline V gene. CDR3 length equals 17 residues.

This clonotype showed up just a few times. This sequence joins TRBV6-2 or TRBV6-3 and TRBJ1-1; 8 bases fit TRBD1. Trimming at V came to 6 bases and at J to 5 bases, leaving 5 bases not matched to a gene. CDR1 is MNHEY and CDR2 is SVGEGT in the germline V gene. The length of the CDR3 is 13 residues. CDR3 coding DNA: TGTGCCAGCAGAGACAGGGGAAGTACTGAAGCTTTCTTT. This codes for CASRDRGSTEAFF.

This clonotype was picked up a small number of times. This rearrangement joins TRBV7-2 to TRBJ1-1; D remains ambiguous. In germline, CDR1 is SGHTA, CDR2 FQGNSA. V was pared by 4 bases and J by 0 bases, with 6 bases between. The CDR3 covers 13 residues. The CDR3 protein is CASSYRMNTEAFF. The CDR3 DNA follows: TGTGCCAGCAGCTATCGCATGAACACTGAAGCTTTCTTT. The full variable domain, rest sourced from reference TRBV7-2 and TRBJ1-1, is GAGVSQSPSNKVTEKGKDVELRCDPISGHTALYWYRQSLGQGLEFLIYFQGNSAPDKSGLPSDRFSAERTGGSVSTLTIQRTQQEDSAVYLCASSYRMNTEAFFGQGTRLTVV.

V gene TRBV6-1 combines with J gene TRBJ1-2; possible D gene TRBD1, 5 bases. The CDR3 has 16 amino acids. V dropped 5 bases and J dropped 0 bases, with 16 bases sitting between them. Germline V CDR1 and CDR2: MNHNS, SASEGT. In DNA, the CDR3 is TGTGCCAGCAGTCCCCGTGGGACCCCACCTAACTATGGCTACACCTTC. It yields the protein CASSPRGTPPNYGYTF.

This clonotype was counted at least ten times. This chain joins TRBV5-4 and TRBJ2-2, with TRBD1 as a possible D gene (6 bases). Per germline, CDR1 SGHNT and CDR2 YYREEE (reference sequence). CDR3 length: 12 residues. With 10 bases removed from V and 0 bases from J, the gap between germline ends came to 7 bases. The CDR3 spells CAWTANTGELFF. The CDR3 coding sequence is TGTGCCTGGACAGCGAACACCGGGGAGCTGTTTTTT.

The chain uses TRBV14 and TRBJ2-7; D is perhaps TRBD2 (5 bases). Germline lookup yields CDR1 SGHDN and CDR2 FVKESK. CDR3 length: 14 residues. Trimming shortened V by 4 bases and J by 4 bases, and 14 bases separated the two germline ends. DNA for the CDR3: TGTGCCAGCAGCCTTGAGACCGGGATTTACGAGCAGTACTTC. Translated: CASSLETGIYEQYF.

This clonotype has a count of ten or more. The chain has TRBV27 and TRBJ1-5; D unclear. Germline V gene lookup returns CDR1 MNHEY and CDR2 SMNVEV (reference sequence). This CDR3 has 12 amino acids. The V gene lost 2 bases and the J gene lost 6 bases, with 5 bases spanning the gap. CDR3 sequence reads: CASSLTGQPQHF. In DNA form, the CDR3 reads TGTGCCAGCAGTTTAACGGGTCAGCCCCAGCATTTT.